This T cell receptor (beta chain) was obtained from a study of long-term antiretroviral therapy in people with HIV. In the study overall: First collections came about a decade before the 2015 immediate-ART recommendation. Study-level findings and limits: ART-treated samples gained diversity yet remained below transplant donor controls. HIV repertoires spanned narrower CDR3 length ranges than controls.

At the survey level, the v3.0 immunoSEQ assay was run. It was roughly 40,000-55,000 T-cell genomes per sample that sequencing targeted. Clones were sequenced by immunoSEQ multiplex PCR, and TCRdb holds only the in-frame ones, with some missing. The repertoire includes tens of thousands of clones, roughly 84% of them detected once, and about 9% sits in the top ten. Note on this clone: Its antigen is not known.

The germline CDR1 and CDR2 sequences are SQVTM and ANQGSEA. The CDR3 runs to 16 residues. The ends were cut back, 3 bases at V and 3 bases at J, with 18 bases in the middle. The rearrangement links TRBV29-1 to TRBJ2-1; D gene unclear. The TCR sequence derives from a woman aged 35 to 49 with HIV. This specimen consisted of unsorted PBMCs, obtained 1.2 years after starting antiretroviral therapy. CDR3 nucleotides: TGCAGCGTTGACCCGGAGAACTGGTCCGACTACAATGAGCAGTTCTTC. Its translation is CSVDPENWSDYNEQFF.